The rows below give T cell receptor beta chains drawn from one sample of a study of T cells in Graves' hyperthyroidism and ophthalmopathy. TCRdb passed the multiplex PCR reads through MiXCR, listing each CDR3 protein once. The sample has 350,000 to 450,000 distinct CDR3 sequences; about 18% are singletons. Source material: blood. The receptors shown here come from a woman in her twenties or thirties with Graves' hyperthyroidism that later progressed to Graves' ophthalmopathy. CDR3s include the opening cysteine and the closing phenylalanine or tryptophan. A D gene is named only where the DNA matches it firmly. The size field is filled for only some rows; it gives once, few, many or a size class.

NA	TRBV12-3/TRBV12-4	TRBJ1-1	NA	TGTGCCAGCGTCTTTAGGGGGGGGACGAACACTGAAGCTTTCTTT	CASVFRGGTNTEAFF
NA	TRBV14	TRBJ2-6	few	TGTGCCAGCAGCCAAGGAATCTGGGCCAACGTCCTGACTTTC	CASSQGIWANVLTF
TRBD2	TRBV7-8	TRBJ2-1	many	TGTGCCAGCAGCTTAGGTACTAGCGGGAGGGGGCCCTACAATGAGCAGTTCTTC	CASSLGTSGRGPYNEQFF
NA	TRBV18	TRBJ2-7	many	TGTGCCAGCTCACCTAACGGGAACGAGCAGTACTTC	CASSPNGNEQYF
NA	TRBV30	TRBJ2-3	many	TGTGCCTGGAGAAATACAGGGACGGCCTCATATACGCAGTATTTT	CAWRNTGTASYTQYF
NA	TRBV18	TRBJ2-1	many	TGTGCCAGCTGGACGGACAAGAACAATGAGCAGTTCTTC	CASWTDKNNEQFF
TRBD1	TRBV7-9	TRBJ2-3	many	TGTGCCAGCAGCCCTAACAGGGGTGTCGGCACAGATACGCAGTATTTT	CASSPNRGVGTDTQYF
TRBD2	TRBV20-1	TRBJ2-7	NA	TGCAGTGCTGGGACTAGCGGGAGGGCCCAGGCTGACGAGCAGTACTTC	CSAGTSGRAQADEQYF
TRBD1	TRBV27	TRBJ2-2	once	TGTGCCAGCTCCGGGACAGGGTCTATCGGGGAGCTGTTTTTT	CASSGTGSIGELFF
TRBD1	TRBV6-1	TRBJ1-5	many	TGTGCCAGCAGTTCCCATCGGACAGGGAATCAGCCCCAGCATTTT	CASSSHRTGNQPQHF
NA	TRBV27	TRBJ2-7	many	TGTGCCAGCAGTTATGGGACCCCCTACGAGCAGTACTTC	CASSYGTPYEQYF
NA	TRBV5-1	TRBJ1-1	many	TGCGCCAGCAGCTTGTCATGGGGAGGCAACACTGAAGCTTTCTTT	CASSLSWGGNTEAFF
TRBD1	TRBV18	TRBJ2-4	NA	TGTGCCAGCTCACAAGAGAGGACAGGGAAAAACATTCAGTACTTC	CASSQERTGKNIQYF
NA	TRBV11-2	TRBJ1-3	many	TGTGCCAGCAGTCGGAACCGGGGAGTCTCTGGAAACACCATATATTTT	CASSRNRGVSGNTIYF
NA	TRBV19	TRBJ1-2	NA	TGTGCCAGTAGTACAGGACACCTTAACTATGGCTACACCTTC	CASSTGHLNYGYTF
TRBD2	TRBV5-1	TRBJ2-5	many	TGCGCCAGCAGCTCGGGACTAGCGGGCATACTACAAGAGACCCAGTACTTC	CASSSGLAGILQETQYF
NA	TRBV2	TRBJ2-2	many	TGTGCCAGCAGAGGAAGGGCCTTCACCGGGGAGCTGTTTTTT	CASRGRAFTGELFF
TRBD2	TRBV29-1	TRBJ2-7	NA	TGCAGCGTGACTAGCGGGCCGTACGAGCAGTACTTC	CSVTSGPYEQYF
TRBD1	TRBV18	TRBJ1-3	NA	TGTGCCAGCTCACCACCGACAGGGGGGACTGGAAACACCATATATTTT	CASSPPTGGTGNTIYF
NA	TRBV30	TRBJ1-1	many	TGTGCCTGGAGCGACACCTACACTGAAGCTTTCTTT	CAWSDTYTEAFF
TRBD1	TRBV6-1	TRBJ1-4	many	TGTGCCAGCAGAGACCGGGACAGGGGGAATGAAAAACTGTTTTTT	CASRDRDRGNEKLFF
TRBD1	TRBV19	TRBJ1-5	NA	TGTGCCAGTAGTAAGGGACAGAGAGATCAGCCCCAGCATTTT	CASSKGQRDQPQHF
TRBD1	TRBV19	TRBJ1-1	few	TGTGCCAGTAGTATAGATTTTTCAGGGGGCACTGAAGCTTTCTTT	CASSIDFSGGTEAFF
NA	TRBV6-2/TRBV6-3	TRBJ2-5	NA	TGTGCCAGCAGAGTGTCAGGCGCCCCGGAGGACTTC	CASRVSGAPEDF
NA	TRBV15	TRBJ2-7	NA	TGTGCCACCAGCACCGGGACTCTGGGGGAGCAGTACTTC	CATSTGTLGEQYF
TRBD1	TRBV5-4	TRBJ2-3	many	TGTGCCAGCAGCCACGGGACAGGACGTCGGGATACGCAGTATTTT	CASSHGTGRRDTQYF